These 5 T cell receptor beta chains were sequenced from one sample in a study of blood T cell repertoires in COVID-19. Here immunoSEQ multiplex PCR was the method, and the copy in TCRdb shows in-frame clones only, minus some. The sample carries 120,000 to 150,000 clones, around 84% recorded once. The sequenced sample was peripheral blood. The receptors derive from a woman in her fifties or sixties with acute or convalescent COVID-19.

The chain has TRBV7-2 and TRBJ2-5, with D perhaps TRBD1 (6 bases). The CDR3 is 15 amino acids. Trimming took 2 bases from V and 7 from J, leaving 17 bases between them. Germline V gives CDR1 SGHTA, CDR2 FQGNSA. CDR3 sequence reads: CASSLMLDRTGTQYF. The CDR3 DNA reads TGTGCCAGCAGCTTAATGCTCGACAGGACCGGGACCCAGTACTTC.

The genes are TRBV3-1 (or the pseudogene TRBV3-2) and TRBJ1-1; TRBD1 matches at 7 bases. Germline CDR1 is LGHDT and CDR2 is YNNKEL (reference sequence). The CDR3 covers 14 residues. J lost 7 bases, V lost 3 bases, and 8 bases had no gene match. CDR3: CASSQLTGVGEAFF. CDR3 DNA sequence: TGTGCCAGCAGCCAGCTAACAGGGGTGGGTGAAGCTTTCTTT.

The chain has TRBV7-9 and TRBJ1-1; 8 bases match TRBD1. The CDR3 runs to 14 residues. Trimming removed 5 bases from V and 4 bases from J; junction bases left unmatched: 6. In germline, CDR1 is SEHNR, CDR2 FQNEAQ (reference sequence). CDR3 in amino acids: CASSQGQGPTEAFF. The CDR3 nucleotides read TGTGCCAGCAGCCAAGGACAGGGCCCCACTGAAGCTTTCTTT.

The V call is TRBV2, the J call TRBJ1-5, with a possible D match to TRBD1 (6 bases). The CDR3 contains 16 residues. Trimming took off 4 bases at V and 0 bases at J, with 13 bases between the two ends. The germline CDR1 and CDR2 sequences are SNHLY and FYNNEI. CDR3 bases: TGTGCCAGCAGTGTCGGGACACAACATAGCAATCAGCCCCAGCATTTT. Translated, it gives CASSVGTQHSNQPQHF.

This clone was seen a few times. This sequence joins TRBV2 and TRBJ1-5; 7 bases fit TRBD1. The germline V gene encodes CDR1 SNHLY and CDR2 FYNNEI. The CDR3 sequence is 15 residues long. Losses at the gene ends were 7 bases for V and 3 bases for J; bases not matched to a gene: 9. The CDR3 DNA follows: TGTGCCAGCACCAGGGAAGAGGGGGCCAATCAGCCCCAGCATTTT. It is translated as CASTREEGANQPQHF.